Listed below are T cell receptor beta chains from one sample, sequenced in a study of tumor-infiltrating lymphocytes in localized non-small cell lung cancer. TCRdb's copy holds only in-frame clones and misses some; the assay was immunoSEQ multiplex PCR. The table records approximately 9,000 clones, roughly 79% of them present only once. Specimen: uninvolved lung tissue not adjacent to the tumor. The receptors shown here come from a human donor with non-small cell lung cancer. Each CDR3 is given with its conserved first and last residue. D genes are given only for firm matches. Size is stated for part of the rows, as once, few or many counts, or as a class when the clone is expanded.

TRBV5-1	TRBJ2-2	.	.	TGCGCCTGCACGCAGACCGGGGAGCTGTTTTTT	CACTQTGELFF
TRBV11-3	TRBJ2-3	.	.	TGTGCCAGCAGCATCGGGCGGGGTTTTCAGGAGACAGATACGCAGTATTTT	CASSIGRGFQETDTQYF
TRBV11-2	TRBJ2-7	TRBD2	.	TGTGCCAGCAGCCGGGAGGTTAGCGAGCAGTACTTC	CASSREVSEQYF
TRBV5-1	TRBJ2-7	TRBD2	.	TGCGCCAGCAGCTTGGTTAGCGGGGGGGCCTACGAGCAGTACTTC	CASSLVSGGAYEQYF
TRBV19	TRBJ2-7	.	.	TGTGCCAGTAGTAGAGAGGGGAGGAACGAGCAGTACTTC	CASSREGRNEQYF
TRBV18	TRBJ1-1	.	.	TGTGCCAGCTCACCCAATCCAAGCACTGAAGCTTTCTTT	CASSPNPSTEAFF
TRBV5-6	TRBJ1-4	TRBD1	.	TGTGCCAGCAGCGGGACAGGGCCGAATGAAAAACTGTTTTTT	CASSGTGPNEKLFF
TRBV5-6	TRBJ1-2	TRBD1	.	TGTGCCAGCAGTGCCGGGACAGTAAACTATGGCTACACCTTC	CASSAGTVNYGYTF
TRBV29-1	TRBJ1-2	.	.	TGCAGCGCCTCTGTTATTGACTATGGCTACACCTTC	CSASVIDYGYTF
TRBV29-1	TRBJ2-2	TRBD1	.	TGCAGCGGCCGGACAGGGGAGCGGAGCACCGGGGAGCTGTTTTTT	CSGRTGERSTGELFF
TRBV4-1	TRBJ2-3	TRBD1	.	TGCGCCAGCAGCCAAGGACAGGGTGGGACAGATACGCAGTATTTT	CASSQGQGGTDTQYF
TRBV10-3	TRBJ1-5	.	.	TGTGCCATCAGTCTAGACAGCCCTGGTCAGCCCCAGCATTTT	CAISLDSPGQPQHF
TRBV28	TRBJ2-3	TRBD2	.	TGTGCCAGCAGTGCCCTTTCTAGCGGGAGTTGGGCAGATACGCAGTATTTT	CASSALSSGSWADTQYF
TRBV9	TRBJ2-3	.	few	TGTGCCAGCAGCGTATTCGAGGGATTCACAGATACGCAGTATTTT	CASSVFEGFTDTQYF
TRBV5-4	TRBJ1-1	TRBD1	.	TGTGCCAGCAGCCCCCGGGACAGCATGAACACTGAAGCTTTCTTT	CASSPRDSMNTEAFF
TRBV4-1	TRBJ1-2	TRBD1	.	TGCGCCAGCAGCCAAGCTCAGGGACAGGGGAAGAGAGGCTACACCTTC	CASSQAQGQGKRGYTF
TRBV4-3	TRBJ2-4	.	once	TGCGCCAGCAGCCAAGATTTTTCCCTTTCCAAAAACATTCAGTACTTC	CASSQDFSLSKNIQYF
TRBV6-1	TRBJ1-4	.	few	TGTGCCAGCAGTGGGACAACAACTAATGAAAAACTGTTTTTT	CASSGTTTNEKLFF
TRBV10-3	TRBJ2-2	.	.	TGTGCCATCAGTGAGTCCAGGTCATCCGGGGAGCTGTTTTTT	CAISESRSSGELFF
TRBV6-5	TRBJ2-7	.	few	TGTGCCAGCAGTTTAGGACGGTTCGCGGAGCAGTACTTC	CASSLGRFAEQYF
TRBV28	TRBJ1-2	.	.	TGTGCCAGCAGTTCCGGGGGCGTATATGGCTACACCTTC	CASSSGGVYGYTF
TRBV7-9	TRBJ2-3	.	.	TGTGCCAGCAGCTTAGGTGGCACAGGAACCACAGATACGCAGTATTTT	CASSLGGTGTTDTQYF
TRBV7-9	TRBJ2-5	.	.	TGTGCCAGCAGCTTAGTTAGGTCGACGGGGGGCGAGACCCAGTACTTC	CASSLVRSTGGETQYF
TRBV2	TRBJ2-7	TRBD1	.	TGTGCCAGCAGTGAAGCGAGGGGGACAGCCTACGAGCAGTACTTC	CASSEARGTAYEQYF
TRBV7-2	TRBJ2-7	TRBD2	.	TGTGCCAGCAGGTACGAAGCGGGGGGATCCTACGAGCAGTACTTC	CASRYEAGGSYEQYF